Below, 26 T cell receptor beta chains from the same sample are listed, as sequenced in a study of cytomegalovirus exposure and HLA in healthy donors. A multiplex PCR was run with 60 Vbeta primers and 13 Jbeta primers. Sequencing used immunoSEQ multiplex PCR; TCRdb keeps in-frame clones, though not all of them. This table has about 120,000 clones, about 70% appearing once. The source material was PBMCs. The receptors here all came from a human donor in good health.

This chain joins TRBV28 and TRBJ1-2, with a possible D match to TRBD1 (6 bases). The V gene's germline CDR1 is MDHEN and CDR2 SYDVKM. The CDR3 contains 15 residues. Trimming stripped 4 bases from V and 8 bases from J, with 20 bases between. The CDR3 here is CASSSNRDNRNGYTF. In DNA form, the CDR3 reads TGTGCCAGCAGTTCAAACAGGGACAATCGCAACGGCTACACCTTC.

The genes are TRBV19 and TRBJ2-2; 10 positions match TRBD1. This CDR3 contains 16 residues. The V and J ends lost 4 bases and 6 bases, in that order; junction bases with no gene match: 8. The germline V gene has CDR1 LNHDA and CDR2 SQIVND (reference sequence). The CDR3 DNA reads TGTGCCAGTAGTAGCCCCAGACAGGGGGCAGCCGGGGAGCTGTTTTTT. Encoded protein: CASSSPRQGAAGELFF.

V and J are TRBV5-1 and TRBJ1-2; D ambiguous. The CDR3 contains 14 residues. Deletions cut 0 bases from V and 7 bases from J, with 13 bases between. The germline gives CDR1 SGHRS, CDR2 YFSETQ. The CDR3 region has the DNA TGCGCCAGCAGCTTGGCCCCCCGGGGTCGTGGCTACACCTTC. Amino acids: CASSLAPRGRGYTF.

The table lists this clone with a few counts. The chain joins TRBV13 to TRBJ2-7, with D tentatively TRBD2 (6 bases). V was trimmed by 4 bases and J by 2 bases, leaving 12 bases between them. This CDR3 has 14 residues. CDR1 and CDR2 from the germline V gene are PRHDT and FYEKMQ (reference sequence). In nucleotides, the CDR3 is TGTGCCAGCAGCTGGGTGGGGGGAACCTACGAGCAGTACTTC. It codes for CASSWVGGTYEQYF.

The chain employs TRBV28 and TRBJ1-2, with D perhaps matching TRBD1 (6 bases). With 4 bases removed from V and 2 bases from J, the gap between germline ends came to 17 bases. Per the germline V gene, CDR1 is MDHEN and CDR2 is SYDVKM. This CDR3 has 16 amino acids. The DNA for the CDR3 is TGTGCCAGCAGTTCTACAGGGTTGGGAGAGAACTATGGCTACACCTTC. Translation: CASSSTGLGENYGYTF.

V gene TRBV5-6 combines with J gene TRBJ2-1, with 11 bases identical to TRBD2. The germline V gene encodes CDR1 SGHDT and CDR2 YYEEEE. This CDR3 comprises 15 residues. The V and J ends lost 1 base and 3 bases, in that order; junction bases with no gene match: 0. The CDR3 loop reads CASSLLAGGYNEQFF. In DNA, the CDR3 is TGTGCCAGCAGCTTGCTAGCGGGGGGCTACAATGAGCAGTTCTTC. Drawing the rest from reference TRBV5-6 and TRBJ2-1, the complete variable domain is DAGVTQSPTHLIKTRGQQVTLRCSPKSGHDTVSWYQQALGQGPQFIFQYYEEEERQRGNFPDRFSGHQFPNYSSELNVNALLLGDSALYLCASSLLAGGYNEQFFGPGTRLTVL.

The V gene is TRBV15, the J gene TRBJ2-4; TRBD2 matches at 15 bases. The germline V gene encodes CDR1 LNHNV and CDR2 YYDKDF (reference sequence). The CDR3 covers 16 residues. Trimming took 3 bases from V and 8 from J; bases not matched to a gene: 5. The CDR3 nucleotides read TGTGCCACCAGCAGTCGGACTAGCGGGAGGGCGCACATTCAGTACTTC. Protein product: CATSSRTSGRAHIQYF. The full variable domain, completed using reference TRBV15 and TRBJ2-4, is DAMVIQNPRYQVTQFGKPVTLSCSQTLNHNVMYWYQQKSSQAPKLLFHYYDKDFNNEADTPDNFQSRRPNTSFCFLDIRSPGLGDTAMYLCATSSRTSGRAHIQYFGAGTRLSVL.

For the CDR3, the DNA is TGTGCCAGCAGCTTAGTTGGCTCCTGGGAGGCTTTCTTT. This encodes CASSLVGSWEAFF. The chain recombines TRBV7-2 with TRBJ1-1, with no clear D. The CDR3 runs 13 residues. V was cut by 1 base and J by 11 bases, with 14 bases left in between. Germline-derived CDR1 and CDR2 are SGHTA and FQGNSA. Full variable domain (rest looked up from reference TRBV7-2 and TRBJ1-1): GAGVSQSPSNKVTEKGKDVELRCDPISGHTALYWYRQSLGQGLEFLIYFQGNSAPDKSGLPSDRFSAERTGGSVSTLTIQRTQQEDSAVYLCASSLVGSWEAFFGQGTRLTVV.

CDR3 amino acids: CASSLGDSPAYEQYF. In nucleotides, the CDR3 is TGTGCCAGCAGCTTAGGGGACAGCCCAGCCTACGAGCAGTACTTC. The gene calls are TRBV7-2 and TRBJ2-7; TRBD1 matches at 7 bases. Per the germline V gene, CDR1 is SGHTA and CDR2 is FQGNSA. J lost 2 bases, V lost 1 base, and 5 bases had no gene match. The CDR3 loop spans 15 amino acids.

The sample holds one count of this clone. V usage is TRBV7-2 and J usage is TRBJ1-5; TRBD1 aligns across 8 bases. The CDR3 loop spans 15 amino acids. J was trimmed by 4 bases and V by 3 bases; bases with no gene match: 5. CDR1 and CDR2 (germline): SGHTA, FQGNSA. The CDR3: CASSFGQGSNQPQHF. The CDR3 coding sequence is TGTGCCAGCAGCTTCGGACAGGGTAGTAATCAGCCCCAGCATTTT.

The chain combines TRBV30 with TRBJ2-7; 7 nucleotides align to TRBD1. Germline CDR1 GTSNPN, CDR2 SVGIG (reference sequence). The CDR3 loop spans 14 amino acids. Trimming cost V 1 base and J 0 bases; bases outside gene matches: 3. The CDR3 region is CAWSGWDSSYEQYF. The CDR3 region has the DNA TGTGCCTGGAGTGGGTGGGACAGCTCCTACGAGCAGTACTTC.

The rearrangement uses TRBV27 and TRBJ2-7, with 14 bases matching TRBD2. This CDR3 is built from 16 residues. V lost 4 bases to trimming and J lost 4 bases; unmatched junction nucleotides: 6. Germline assignment: CDR1 MNHEY and CDR2 SMNVEV (reference sequence). CDR3 sequence reads: CASSSGTSGRWYEQYF. The CDR3, as DNA: TGTGCCAGCAGTTCTGGGACTAGCGGGAGATGGTACGAGCAGTACTTC.

The chain recombines TRBV6-1 with TRBJ2-7, with a weak D call TRBD1 (6 bases). The CDR3 totals 14 residues. V dropped 8 bases and J dropped 2 bases, with 16 bases sitting between them. Germline loops: CDR1 MNHNS, CDR2 SASEGT. The CDR3 region is CASSLGRGPYEQYF. The CDR3 region has the DNA TGTGCCAGCTCCCTGGGCAGGGGTCCCTACGAGCAGTACTTC.

CDR3 coding DNA: TGTGCCAGCAGATTCACAGGGCGTACTAACTATGGCTACACCTTC. Translated, it gives CASRFTGRTNYGYTF. The chain links TRBV6-6 to TRBJ1-2; the D gene is possibly TRBD1 (6 bases). Trimming removed 6 bases from V and 0 bases from J, with 14 bases in between. The germline V gene encodes CDR1 MNHNY and CDR2 SVGAGI (reference sequence). The CDR3 is made up of 15 amino acids.

This clone was seen a few times. The rearrangement joins TRBV7-6 to TRBJ1-2, with D maybe TRBD1 (5 bases). V lost 6 bases and J lost 6, with 23 bases in between. CDR3 length: 16 amino acids. Germline V gives CDR1 SGHVS, CDR2 FNYEAQ. The CDR3 DNA sequence: TGTGCCAGCAGTCCATCAAGGTTTCGGGGGAAGAATGGCTACACCTTC. This codes for CASSPSRFRGKNGYTF.

In DNA, the CDR3 is TGTGCCAGCGCATCGGGACATACCTACAATGAGCAGTTCTTC. Protein: CASASGHTYNEQFF. J is TRBJ2-1 and V is TRBV7-2; TRBD1 might be the D (6 bases). V was cut by 8 bases and J by 2 bases, with 13 bases left in between. Germline CDR1 SGHTA, CDR2 FQGNSA. The CDR3 runs 14 residues.

The chain couples TRBV28 to TRBJ1-5, with D tentatively TRBD1 (5 bases). The V and J ends lost 3 bases and 0 bases respectively, with 21 bases between them. This CDR3 is built from 19 residues. Germline values: CDR1 MDHEN, CDR2 SYDVKM. For the CDR3, the DNA is TGTGCCAGCAGTTTCCGACAGAGACTTTCCAGGAATAGCAATCAGCCCCAGCATTTT. It yields the protein CASSFRQRLSRNSNQPQHF.

This clone was recorded only once. The rearrangement links TRBV28 to TRBJ1-2; 8 nucleotides match TRBD1. The CDR3 runs 17 residues. Germline lookup yields CDR1 MDHEN and CDR2 SYDVKM. The ends lost 6 bases at V and 2 bases at J; junction bases unmatched: 14. The CDR3 protein is CASSTRWAGGTNYGYTF. The CDR3 bases are TGTGCCAGCAGCACCCGATGGGCAGGGGGCACGAACTATGGCTACACCTTC.

This sequence joins TRBV28 and TRBJ1-6; D may be TRBD1 (5 bases). The CDR3 spans 14 residues. Germline CDR1 is MDHEN and CDR2 is SYDVKM. V lost 5 bases, J lost 14 bases, and 19 bases lay in between. DNA for the CDR3: TGTGCCAGCAGTCCCGGGGGAGGGACTTGGTCCCTCCACTTT. Residues: CASSPGGGTWSLHF. Together with reference TRBV28 and TRBJ1-6, the CDR3 gives the full variable domain: DVKVTQSSRYLVKRTGEKVFLECVQDMDHENMFWYRQDPGLGLRLIYFSYDVKMKEKGDIPEGYSVSREKKERFSLILESASTNQTSMYLCASSPGGGTWSLHFGNGTRLTVT.

The rearrangement links TRBV4-2 to TRBJ2-1, with TRBD2 matching over 9 bases. This CDR3 contains 17 residues. The V segment lost 1 base and the J segment 3 bases; nucleotides outside the gene matches: 7. Germline CDR1 is LGHNA and CDR2 is YNFKEQ. This CDR3 is CASSQVVAGEHYNEQFF. Written as DNA, the CDR3 is TGTGCCAGCAGCCAAGTGGTAGCGGGAGAACACTACAATGAGCAGTTCTTC.

The genes are TRBV6-4 and TRBJ1-2; 9 nucleotides line up with TRBD1. The CDR3 runs to 14 residues. V was pared by 6 bases and J by 2 bases, with 4 bases of the junction left unmatched. Germline V lookup: CDR1 MRHNA, CDR2 SNTAGT. CDR3: CASRADRGNYGYTF. DNA for the CDR3: TGTGCCAGCAGGGCTGACAGGGGGAACTATGGCTACACCTTC.

The rearrangement uses TRBV2 and TRBJ2-7; 8 bases are a match to TRBD2. The CDR3 is made up of 13 amino acids. The V and J ends lost 7 bases and 5 bases, in that order; junction bases with no gene match: 7. Germline V lookup: CDR1 SNHLY, CDR2 FYNNEI. The CDR3 protein is CASKRESVHEQYF. The CDR3 DNA reads as TGTGCCAGCAAGCGGGAGAGCGTCCACGAGCAGTACTTC.

The chain carries TRBV7-6 and TRBJ2-2; possibly TRBD2 for D (6 bases). This CDR3 is 15 amino acids long. V lost 1 base and J 7 bases, leaving 13 bases between the germline ends. In germline, CDR1 is SGHVS, CDR2 FNYEAQ. CDR3 sequence reads: CASSLGGGSNGELFF. CDR3 coding DNA: TGTGCCAGCAGCTTAGGCGGAGGGTCGAACGGGGAGCTGTTTTTT.

The V call is TRBV25-1, the J call TRBJ2-3; 7 nucleotides line up with TRBD1. The CDR3 has 15 residues. V was pared by 2 bases and J by 4 bases, with 6 bases of the junction left unmatched. Per the germline V gene, CDR1 is MGHDK and CDR2 is SYGVNS. CDR3 amino acids: CASSEATGLADTQYF. Here the CDR3 DNA reads TGTGCCAGCAGTGAAGCGACAGGGTTAGCAGATACGCAGTATTTT.

This chain joins TRBV18 and TRBJ1-5; D gene uncertain. Germline V CDR1 and CDR2: KGHSH, LQKENI. The CDR3 has 16 amino acids. V lost 3 bases and J lost 2, with 14 bases in between. For the CDR3, the DNA is TGTGCCAGCTCACCTCAAGCAGGAAGAGGCAATCAGCCCCAGCATTTT. Residues: CASSPQAGRGNQPQHF.

This chain links TRBV28 with TRBJ2-7, with TRBD1 matching 10 bases. V trimming: 7 bases; J trimming: 2 bases; junction bases outside the gene matches: 8. CDR1 MDHEN and CDR2 SYDVKM come from the germline V gene. The CDR3 has 15 amino acids. CDR3 DNA sequence: TGTGCCAGCACCTATACCGGGACAGGGGCCTACGAGCAGTACTTC. It is translated as CASTYTGTGAYEQYF.